This T cell receptor beta chain is from a study of HIV-infected patients and healthy controls. Overall study findings and caveats: CMV-associated CDR3s mostly grew nonsignificantly during therapy, while HIV-associated CDR3s declined significantly. Size-matched repertoire data failed to replicate the apparent Gini index recovery after therapy in HIV-infected patients.

The repertoire came from unfractionated whole blood and reflected all unsorted peripheral T cells. RNA came from around 2.3 ml of peripheral blood. This clonotype was picked up many times. The antigen is not known. Reverse transcription used around 500 ng RNA and constant-region primers for alpha and beta. Separate chain-specific third strand synthesis with multiplexing indices produced the alpha and beta libraries. TCRdb passed the 5' RACE reads through MiXCR, listing each CDR3 protein once. Among approximately 14,000 distinct CDR3 sequences listed, about 9.8% were seen once. There are 16 residues in the CDR3. From germline, CDR1 is LNHDA and CDR2 SQIVND (reference sequence). Between the trimmed V and J ends, which lost 3 bases and 2 bases, there was a span of 17 bases.

Sequencing used blood. The sequence was collected from an adult in good health. The genes are TRBV19 and TRBJ2-7, with D perhaps TRBD1 or TRBD2 (5 bases each). CDR3 protein: CASSMGVGDGAYEQYF. Written as DNA, the CDR3 is TGTGCCAGTAGTATGGGGGTCGGGGATGGCGCCTACGAGCAGTACTTC.